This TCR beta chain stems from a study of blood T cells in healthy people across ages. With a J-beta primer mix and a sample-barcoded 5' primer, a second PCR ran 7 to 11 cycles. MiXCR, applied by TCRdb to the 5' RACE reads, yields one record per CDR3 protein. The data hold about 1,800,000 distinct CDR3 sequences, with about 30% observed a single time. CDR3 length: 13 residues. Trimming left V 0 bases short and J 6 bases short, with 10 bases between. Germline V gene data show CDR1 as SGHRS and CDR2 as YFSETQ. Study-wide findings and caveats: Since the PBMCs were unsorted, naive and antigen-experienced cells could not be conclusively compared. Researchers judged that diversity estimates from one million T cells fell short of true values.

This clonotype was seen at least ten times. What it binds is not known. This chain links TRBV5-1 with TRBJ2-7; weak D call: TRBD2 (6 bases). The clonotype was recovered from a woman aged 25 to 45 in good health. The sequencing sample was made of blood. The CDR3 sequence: CASSLERRAEQYF. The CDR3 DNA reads TGCGCCAGCAGCTTGGAGAGGAGGGCCGAGCAGTACTTC.